This T cell receptor (beta chain) came from a study of technical replicates of blood from four donors. The table came from immunoSEQ multiplex PCR; TCRdb's copy has only in-frame clones and leaves some out. The sample lists around 80,000 clones; 95% to 97% were seen once. The V and J ends lost 6 bases and 4 bases respectively, with 13 bases between them. CDR3 length: 14 amino acids. CDR1 and CDR2 from the germline V gene are LNHDA and SQIVND (reference sequence). The sample holds a few counts of this clone. The chain employs TRBV19 and TRBJ1-5; a possible D gene is TRBD1 (6 bases). The TCR was taken from a human donor in good health. The sequenced material came from T cells isolated from PBMCs. The CDR3: CASSPGQSNQPQHF. CDR3 sequence (DNA): TGTGCCAGTAGCCCAGGACAGTCGAATCAGCCCCAGCATTTT.